The following is a T cell receptor (beta chain) sequence with its context. Its antigen specificity is not known. No much larger clone exists at a distance of one base, and base qualities are not known. This sample is part of a study of T cells in tuberculosis (dated by TCRdb to between 2018 and 2020). Regarding the study in general: To characterize T cells specific for the mycobacterial lipid antigen glucose monomycolate (GMM), the study used CD1B tetramers together with high-throughput TCR immunosequencing. IGRA-negative adolescents, IGRA-positive adolescents with latent tuberculosis and adults with active tuberculosis, roughly ten per group, were compared in a South African clinical cohort. The paper as a whole reports these results and caveats: Smaller NN-distances were partly driven by shorter CDR3-alpha lengths in active tuberculosis patients, and statistical significance was not reached for the TCR-beta difference. Compared with IGRA-negative controls, TCR-alpha repertoires from active tuberculosis had smaller mean NN-distances to GMM-specific TCRs, which suggests clonal expansion of these TCRs. Clinical samples were selected based on the availability of cryopreserved specimens, with adults included as active tuberculosis cases and adolescents included as controls. A classifier using the diverse GMM-specific repertoire reached approximately 90% accuracy (AUROC 0.8 to 0.95), compared with around 70% accuracy using GEM motif frequencies.

At study entry, adolescents were screened for latent tuberculosis infection using a tuberculin skin test and the QuantiFERON-TB GOLD In-Tube IGRA. Unsorted cryopreserved PBMC were immunosequenced, covering on average approximately 100,000 T cells per clinical donor. Eleven high schools in the Worcester region of the Western Cape, South Africa, served as enrollment sites for adolescents aged 12 to 18 years. About 10 M. tuberculosis-infected and some 10 uninfected adolescents were selected with matching for age and sex. PBMC from adolescents were isolated by density centrifugation from freshly drawn heparinized blood and were then cryopreserved. CDR1 and CDR2 are drawn from the germline V gene: SGDLS, YYNGEE. The CDR3 runs 16 residues from the cysteine to the phenylalanine. Of all the DNA, just the CDR3 is kept, 48 bases in frame from base 1. Relative to germline, V is 2 bases shorter and J is 3 bases shorter, with 14 bases between their ends.

The immunoSEQ multiplex PCR assay was used to generate TCR libraries, with TCR-beta and/or TCR-alpha/delta assays applied to each sample. The Illumina high-throughput platform was used to sequence the amplified TCR libraries. For the original study's pipeline: Clustering and dimensionality reduction relied on pairwise TCRdist distances among GMM-specific receptors from T cells that were either sorted ex vivo or expanded in vitro. The score assigned to each clinical repertoire was mean NN-distance, meaning the average TCRdist to the nearest 10% of tetramer-positive reference sequences. To compute GEM TCR motif frequency, the fraction of unique TCRs matching known GEM sequences by V/J usage and CDR3 length was calculated. Active tuberculosis was classified by linear discriminant analysis with leave-one-out cross-validation, implemented in scikit-learn. This is the immuneACCESS table as TCRdb keeps it, with only in-frame sequences that have V and J called. A part of the clones is gone; compared with another copy, unresolved V genes explain less than half, and the rest is unexplained. V, J and clone size were drawn from that table, and D and trimming were deduced from the DNA. The sample table holds 26,000 or so clones, of which roughly 90% were seen once. Clones ranked in the top ten supply around 5.7% of the sample.

This sequence uses TRBV9 and TRBJ1-4; the D gene is perhaps TRBD1, on 6 matching bases. The clonotype originates from a donor aged 10 to 29 with latent tuberculosis or without tuberculosis infection. Sequencing was carried out using PBMCs. The base sequence is TGTGCCAGCAGCGTGGCGCACAGGGAATCTAATGAAAAACTGTTTTTT. This gives the protein CASSVAHRESNEKLFF. Beyond the CDR3, the reference TRBV9 and TRBJ1-4 genes provide the residues; the full variable domain reads: DSGVTQTPKHLITATGQRVTLRCSPRSGDLSVYWYQQSLDQGLQFLIQYYNGEERAKGNILERFSAQQFPDLHSELNLSSLELGDSALYFCASSVAHRESNEKLFFGSGTQLSVL.